Sequencing of this T cell receptor beta chain was carried out in a study of cytomegalovirus exposure and HLA in healthy donors. Study-wide context: A subsequent analysis stated that the 100 to 150 validation repertoires were run on the same platform as the roughly 670 first-cohort repertoires. Study-level findings and limits: Cytomegalovirus association was assigned to some 160 TCR beta chains. The study found most TCR sequences rare, yet found some public TCRs in many donors.

Generated by immunoSEQ multiplex PCR, the TCRdb table keeps only in-frame clones and is missing some. The sample has 160,000 or so clones; around nine tenths are singletons. The CDR3 runs to 16 residues. Germline CDR1 SGHRS, CDR2 YFSETQ. With V trimmed by 0 bases and J by 6 bases, 5 bases remained unmatched. Notes on this clone: Its antigen is not known.

This chain links TRBV5-1 with TRBJ1-4, with TRBD1 identical over 10 bases. Source material: PBMCs. The origin of this receptor is a woman aged 25 to 45 in good health and CMV-seronegative. CDR3 DNA: TGCGCCAGCAGCTTGGGACCCGGGACAGGGGATGAAAAACTGTTTTTT. It is translated as CASSLGPGTGDEKLFF.